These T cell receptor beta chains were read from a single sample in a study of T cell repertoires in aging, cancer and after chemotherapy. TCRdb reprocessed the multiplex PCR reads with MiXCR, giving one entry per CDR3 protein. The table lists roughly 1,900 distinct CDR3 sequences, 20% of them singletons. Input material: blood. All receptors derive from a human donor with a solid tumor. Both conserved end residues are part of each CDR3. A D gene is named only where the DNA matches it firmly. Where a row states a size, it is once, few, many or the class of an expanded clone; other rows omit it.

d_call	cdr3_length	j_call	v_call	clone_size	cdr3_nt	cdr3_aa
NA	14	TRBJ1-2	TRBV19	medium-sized	TGTGCCAGTACCCCCCCCGGGCGGAACTATGGCTACACCTTC	CASTPPGRNYGYTF
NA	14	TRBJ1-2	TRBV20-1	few	TGCAGTGCGCCAGAAGACAGTCTTGGGGGGGGCTACACCTTC	CSAPEDSLGGGYTF
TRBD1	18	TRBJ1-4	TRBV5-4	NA	TGTGCCAGCAGCTTACAGGGGGCGGTGGGGGACACTAATGAAAAACTGTTTTTT	CASSLQGAVGDTNEKLFF
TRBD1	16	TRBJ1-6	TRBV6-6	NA	TGTGCCAGCACCCAGACCGGGACAGGGGGCGTTTCACCCCTCCACTTT	CASTQTGTGGVSPLHF
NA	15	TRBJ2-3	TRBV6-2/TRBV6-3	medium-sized	TGTGCCAGCAGTCGAATAGAGGTCGGCACAGATACGCAGTATTTT	CASSRIEVGTDTQYF
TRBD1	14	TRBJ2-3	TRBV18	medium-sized	TGTGCCAGCTCACCCCGGACAGGGTCCGATACGCAGTATTTT	CASSPRTGSDTQYF
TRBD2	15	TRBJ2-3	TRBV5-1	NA	TGCGTCAGCAGCTTCCTAGCGGGAGATAGAAATACGCAGTATTTT	CVSSFLAGDRNTQYF
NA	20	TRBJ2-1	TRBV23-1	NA	TGCGCCAGCAGTCAATCGTACCCTTCCTTTGAGACAAGCTCCTACAATGAGCAGTTCTTC	CASSQSYPSFETSSYNEQFF
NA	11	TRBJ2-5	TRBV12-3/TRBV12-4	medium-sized	TGTGCCAGCAGTTGGGCAGAGACCCAGTACTTC	CASSWAETQYF
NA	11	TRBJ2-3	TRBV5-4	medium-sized	TGTGCCAGCAGCTTGGAGGATACGCAGTATTTT	CASSLEDTQYF
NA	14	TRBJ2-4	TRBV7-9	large	TGTGCCAGCAGCTTATCAACCGTGGGGGACATTCAGTACTTC	CASSLSTVGDIQYF
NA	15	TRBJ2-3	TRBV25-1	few	TGTGCCAGCAGTGAATACGGGGTTAGCACAGATACGCAGTATTTT	CASSEYGVSTDTQYF
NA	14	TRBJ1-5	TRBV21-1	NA	TGTGCCAGCAGCAACAGGGCTTGGTATCAGCCCCAGCATTTT	CASSNRAWYQPQHF
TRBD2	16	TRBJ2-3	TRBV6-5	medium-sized	TGTGCCAGCAGTCCCGGACTAGCGGGAGATTGGGATACGCAGTATTTT	CASSPGLAGDWDTQYF
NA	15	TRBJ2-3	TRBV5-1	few	TGCGCCAGCAGCCCCCGGACTCCTCTCACAGATACGCAGTATTTT	CASSPRTPLTDTQYF
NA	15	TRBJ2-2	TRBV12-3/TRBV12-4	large	TGTGCGTCGGAGGACGGCCGGCCTGGGCCCGGGGAGCTGTTTTTT	CASEDGRPGPGELFF
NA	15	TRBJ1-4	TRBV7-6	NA	TGTGCCAGCAGCAGAGGAGGGAGGGCAAGTGAAAAACTGTTTTTT	CASSRGGRASEKLFF
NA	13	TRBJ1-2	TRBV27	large	TGTGCCAGCAGTTTATTGGGCACCTATGGCTACACCTTC	CASSLLGTYGYTF
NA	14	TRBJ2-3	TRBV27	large	TGTGCCAGCAGTTCGGGACGAGCCACAGATACGCAGTATTTT	CASSSGRATDTQYF
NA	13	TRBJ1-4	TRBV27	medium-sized	TGTGCCAGCTCTTTCCAGGGCAGTGAAAAACTGTTTTTT	CASSFQGSEKLFF
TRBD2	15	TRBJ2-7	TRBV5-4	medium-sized	TGTGCCAGCGGCCAACCCGGGACTAGCGACTACGAGCAGTACTTC	CASGQPGTSDYEQYF
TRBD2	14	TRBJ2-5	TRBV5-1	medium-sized	TGCGCCAGCAGCCACGCCGGGAGGGTGGAGACCCAGTACTTC	CASSHAGRVETQYF
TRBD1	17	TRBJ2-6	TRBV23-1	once	TGCGCCAGCAGTCACCGGGACAGGGAATCTGGGGCCAACGTCCTGACTTTC	CASSHRDRESGANVLTF
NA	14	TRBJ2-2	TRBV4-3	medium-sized	TGCGCCAGCAGCCAGGAATCGATCGCCGGGGAGCTGTTTTTT	CASSQESIAGELFF
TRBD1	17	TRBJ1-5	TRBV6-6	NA	TGTGCCAGCAGTTACTCGCCCGACAGGGGCCCCAATCAGCCCCAGCATTTT	CASSYSPDRGPNQPQHF
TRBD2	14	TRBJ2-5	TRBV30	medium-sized	TGTGCCTGGAGATTGGCTAGCGGTCAAGAGACCCAGTACTTC	CAWRLASGQETQYF
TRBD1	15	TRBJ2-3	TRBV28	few	TGTGCCAGCAGTTTAGGGACAGGACCCACAGATACGCAGTATTTT	CASSLGTGPTDTQYF
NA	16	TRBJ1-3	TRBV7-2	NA	TGTGCCAGCAGCCCGAGGGGGTTTAATCCCCGAAACACCATATATTTT	CASSPRGFNPRNTIYF
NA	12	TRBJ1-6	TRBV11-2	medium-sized	TGTGCCAGCAGCTTAGTGAATTCACCCCTCCACTTT	CASSLVNSPLHF
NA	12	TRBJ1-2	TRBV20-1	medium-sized	TGCAGTGCTATACAGGGAGGCGATGGCTACACCTTC	CSAIQGGDGYTF
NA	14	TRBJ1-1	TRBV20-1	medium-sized	TGCAGTGCTCCGCGTTGGACGATGAACACTGAAGCTTTCTTT	CSAPRWTMNTEAFF
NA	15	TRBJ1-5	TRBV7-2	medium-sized	TGTGCCAGCAGCGCGTTGATTAGAGGGTTTCAGCCCCAGCATTTT	CASSALIRGFQPQHF
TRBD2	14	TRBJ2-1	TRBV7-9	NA	TGTGCCAGCAGGTGGACTAGCGGGAACAATGAGCAGTTCTTC	CASRWTSGNNEQFF
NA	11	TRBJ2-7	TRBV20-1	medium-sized	TGCAGTGCCCATGATGTCTACGAGCAGTACTTC	CSAHDVYEQYF
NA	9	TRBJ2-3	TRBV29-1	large	TGCAGCGTTGAAGGCCCGCAGTATTTT	CSVEGPQYF
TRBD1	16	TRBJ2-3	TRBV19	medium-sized	TGTGCCAGTAGTATGCGATCAGGGGGAGGCACAGATACGCAGTATTTT	CASSMRSGGGTDTQYF
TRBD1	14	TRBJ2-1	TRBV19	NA	TGTGCCAGTAGTATCGGGACAGCCTACAATGAGCAGTTCTTC	CASSIGTAYNEQFF
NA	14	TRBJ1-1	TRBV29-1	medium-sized	TGCAGCGTTATAAAATCTTCCCTGAACACTGAAGCTTTCTTT	CSVIKSSLNTEAFF
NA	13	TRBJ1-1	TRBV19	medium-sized	TGTGCCAGTGGCAGTGCCCCGAACACTGAAGCTTTCTTT	CASGSAPNTEAFF
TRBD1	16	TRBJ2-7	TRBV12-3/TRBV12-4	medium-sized	TGTGCCAGCAGTTTCTCGGGACAGCTACTCGTCTACGAGCAGTACTTC	CASSFSGQLLVYEQYF
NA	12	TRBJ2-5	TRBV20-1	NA	TGCAGTGCAGTGGGTAACCAAGAGACCCAGTACTTC	CSAVGNQETQYF
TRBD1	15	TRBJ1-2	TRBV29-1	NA	TGCAGCGTTGAAAGTGGAGGGTGGACAGGGAATAACTACACCTTC	CSVESGGWTGNNYTF
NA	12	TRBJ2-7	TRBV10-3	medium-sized	TGTGCCATCAGGACTGGCTCCTACGAGCAGTACTTC	CAIRTGSYEQYF
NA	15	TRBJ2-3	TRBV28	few	TGTGCCAGCAGTTTGCGGGACGCAAGCACAGATACGCAGTATTTT	CASSLRDASTDTQYF
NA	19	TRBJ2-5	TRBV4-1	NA	TGCGCCAGCAGCCAAGAAAGGGGGAGGGGGAGCGGAATCTCGGAGACCCAGTACTTC	CASSQERGRGSGISETQYF
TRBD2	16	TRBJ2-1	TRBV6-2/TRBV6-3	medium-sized	TGTGCCAGCAGTTACGACGGACTAGCGGGAGAGAATGAGCAGTTCTTC	CASSYDGLAGENEQFF
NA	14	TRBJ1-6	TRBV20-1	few	TGCAGTGCCGGGTGGGGGGCCCTCGAAAAGGCCCTCCACTTT	CSAGWGALEKALHF
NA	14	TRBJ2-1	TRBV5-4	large	TGTGCCAGCAGCGGGCGGGACGGATACAATGAGCAGTTCTTC	CASSGRDGYNEQFF
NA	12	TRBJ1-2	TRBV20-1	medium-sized	TGCAGTGCTAGAGGGACCCTCTATGGCTACACCTTC	CSARGTLYGYTF
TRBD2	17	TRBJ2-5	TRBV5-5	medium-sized	TGTGCCAGCAGCTTGGGGACTAGCGGGGGGGCCCTCGAGACCCAGTACTTC	CASSLGTSGGALETQYF
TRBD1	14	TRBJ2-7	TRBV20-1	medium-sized	TGCAGTGCTGCGGACAGGGGATGGGCCTACGAGCAGTACTTC	CSAADRGWAYEQYF